The rows below give T cell receptor beta chains drawn from one sample of a study of T cells in localized non-small cell lung cancer. Generated by immunoSEQ multiplex PCR, the TCRdb table keeps only in-frame clones and is missing some. The repertoire holds tens of thousands of clones, 84% seen once, with approximately 3% in the top ten. Material: peripheral blood, obtained before any cancer treatment. The receptors stem from a man aged 40 to 69 with stage I lung adenocarcinoma. Each CDR3 is given with its conserved first and last residue. The D gene is left open where the match is weak. Not all rows give a size; the values are once, few, many and, for expanded clones, a class.

j_call | clone_size | cdr3_length | v_call | d_call | cdr3_nt | cdr3_aa
TRBJ1-1 | . | 16 | TRBV5-1 | TRBD1 | TGCGCCAGCAGCTTCATGACAGGGGGCGAAAACACTGAAGCTTTCTTT | CASSFMTGGENTEAFF
TRBJ2-1 | few | 15 | TRBV5-4 | TRBD2 | TGTGCCAGCAGCTCACGGAGGCGGGAGAGGGATGAGCAGTTCTTC | CASSSRRRERDEQFF
TRBJ2-1 | . | 15 | TRBV5-4 | TRBD2 | TGTGCCAGCAGCTTACTAGCGGGAGGCTACAATGAGCAGTTCTTC | CASSLLAGGYNEQFF
TRBJ1-3 | . | 14 | TRBV6-5 | . | TGTGCCAGCCAACCTTCGGACGGTGGAAACACCATATATTTT | CASQPSDGGNTIYF
TRBJ2-7 | once | 14 | TRBV19 | TRBD1 | TGTGCCAGTAGTGCGGACAGGGGGAGGTACGAGCAGTACTTC | CASSADRGRYEQYF
TRBJ2-7 | . | 16 | TRBV21-1 | . | TGTGCCAGCAGCAAAGTTTCGAGGCAGGGAGGAAGCGAGCAGTACTTC | CASSKVSRQGGSEQYF
TRBJ2-7 | few | 14 | TRBV5-1 | TRBD2 | TGCGCCAGCAGCTTTCTAGCGGGAGGGTACGAGCAGTACTTC | CASSFLAGGYEQYF
TRBJ2-2 | . | 15 | TRBV7-3 | TRBD1 | TGTGCCAGCAGCCCGCGACAGGGGAGATTCGGGGAGCTGTTTTTT | CASSPRQGRFGELFF
TRBJ2-5 | . | 17 | TRBV5-1 | . | TGCGCCAGCAGCTCCGGGACACTATCGCCCCGGCAAGAGACCCAGTACTTC | CASSSGTLSPRQETQYF
TRBJ2-7 | . | 13 | TRBV11-3 | . | TGTGCCAGCAGCTCGCAGGGGACCTACGAGCAGTACTTC | CASSSQGTYEQYF
TRBJ1-1 | . | 16 | TRBV11-3 | . | TGTGCCAGCAGCTCCAGAGCTCGGGGGGGCCGCACTGAAGCTTTCTTT | CASSSRARGGRTEAFF
TRBJ2-4 | . | 16 | TRBV7-9 | TRBD2 | TGTGCCAGCAGCTTACTGGCAGCGGGAGCGGGAAACATTCAGTACTTC | CASSLLAAGAGNIQYF
TRBJ1-2 | once | 13 | TRBV7-9 | . | TGTGCCGCCGGTCGGGGGGAGGCCTATGGCTACACCTTC | CAAGRGEAYGYTF
TRBJ2-7 | . | 15 | TRBV28 | TRBD2 | TGTGCCAGCAGTCCCGGGACTAGCGGCACCTACGAGCAGTACTTC | CASSPGTSGTYEQYF
TRBJ1-2 | . | 14 | TRBV19 | . | TGTGCCAGTAGCCCGGGCACGGAGGATCATGGCTACACCTTC | CASSPGTEDHGYTF
TRBJ1-5 | . | 12 | TRBV5-5 | . | TGTGCCAGCAGCTTGCAAATAGGGCCCCAGCATTTT | CASSLQIGPQHF
TRBJ2-3 | . | 16 | TRBV5-1 | . | TGCGCCAGCAGCTTGATCTCGATTCTGGGCACAGATACGCAGTATTTT | CASSLISILGTDTQYF
TRBJ2-2 | . | 14 | TRBV7-7 | TRBD1 | TGTGCCAGCAGCCTCGGGACAGCCACCGGGGAGCTGTTTTTT | CASSLGTATGELFF
TRBJ2-1 | . | 15 | TRBV4-1 | TRBD2 | TGCGCCAGCGCCCTTTTAGCGGGACAATACAATGAGCAGTTCTTC | CASALLAGQYNEQFF
TRBJ1-2 | . | 14 | TRBV7-2 | . | TGTGCCAGCAGACGCCCCTCCGTCAACTATGGCTACACCTTC | CASRRPSVNYGYTF
TRBJ2-2 | . | 16 | TRBV9 | TRBD2 | TGTGCCAGCAGCCCCTTAAGCGGGAGGGGGACCGGGGAGCTGTTTTTT | CASSPLSGRGTGELFF
TRBJ1-6 | few | 14 | TRBV19 | . | TGTGCCAGTAGTATCTCAGGGGCCAATTCACCCCTCCACTTT | CASSISGANSPLHF
TRBJ2-2 | . | 15 | TRBV9 | . | TGTGCCAGCAAGATAGGGCCGGGGAACACCGGGGAGCTGTTTTTT | CASKIGPGNTGELFF
TRBJ2-4 | . | 17 | TRBV18 | . | TGTGCCAGCTCACCAGTACCGTCAGAATTAGCCAAAAACATTCAGTACTTC | CASSPVPSELAKNIQYF
TRBJ2-2 | . | 16 | TRBV27 | TRBD2 | TGTGCCAGCAGTTTAGGACTAGCGGACTACACCGGGGAGCTGTTTTTT | CASSLGLADYTGELFF
TRBJ1-1 | . | 16 | TRBV14 | . | TGTGCCAGCAGCCAACAGGGTTTGGGGGTGAACACTGAAGCTTTCTTT | CASSQQGLGVNTEAFF
TRBJ2-7 | . | 15 | TRBV18 | TRBD2 | TGTGCCAGCTCCCTCGGTGATAGCGGGAGCTACGAGCAGTACTTC | CASSLGDSGSYEQYF
TRBJ1-3 | . | 14 | TRBV6-6 | . | TGTGCCAGCATCCAGGGCTCGCCTGGAAACACCATATATTTT | CASIQGSPGNTIYF
TRBJ2-7 | . | 13 | TRBV5-1 | TRBD1 | TGCGCCAGCAGCGAGCAACAGGGGAACGAGCAGTACTTC | CASSEQQGNEQYF
TRBJ1-4 | . | 15 | TRBV5-1 | . | TGCGCCAGCAGCTTGCGGGGAGCAACTAATGAAAAACTGTTTTTT | CASSLRGATNEKLFF
TRBJ2-3 | few | 16 | TRBV7-3 | TRBD2 | TGTGCCAGCAGCCCACTGGGTAGCGGGGGAACAGATACGCAGTATTTT | CASSPLGSGGTDTQYF
TRBJ2-7 | . | 16 | TRBV4-2 | . | TGTGCCAGCAGCCAAGGCGGGCCGGGACTTCAGGGAGAGCAGTACTTC | CASSQGGPGLQGEQYF
TRBJ2-5 | . | 12 | TRBV18 | . | TGTGCCAGCTCGAACGCACAAGAGACCCAGTACTTC | CASSNAQETQYF
TRBJ2-1 | . | 15 | TRBV13 | . | TGTGCCAGCAGCGCAGCGGTACTTGGGTTCAATGAGCAGTTCTTC | CASSAAVLGFNEQFF
TRBJ1-1 | few | 13 | TRBV11-3 | . | TGTGCCAGCAGCTTACAGGAGAACACTGAAGCTTTCTTT | CASSLQENTEAFF
TRBJ2-6 | . | 13 | TRBV7-3 | . | TGTGCCAGCACTGGACAGATAAGAAACGTCCTGACTTTC | CASTGQIRNVLTF
TRBJ2-4 | . | 15 | TRBV6-6 | TRBD1 | TGTGCCAGCAGCTCCGGACAGGGGATTTCGAACATTCAGTACTTC | CASSSGQGISNIQYF
TRBJ2-5 | . | 14 | TRBV7-3 | . | TGTGCCAGCAGCTTGAGCGGACATAAAGAGACCCAGTACTTC | CASSLSGHKETQYF
TRBJ2-4 | . | 14 | TRBV19 | . | TGTGCCAGTAGTCGGGTTTTAGCCAAAAACATTCAGTACTTC | CASSRVLAKNIQYF
TRBJ1-2 | . | 16 | TRBV7-9 | . | TGTGCCAGCAGCTTCTCAGGGGCAGGTCCAAACTATGGCTACACCTTC | CASSFSGAGPNYGYTF
TRBJ1-2 | few | 14 | TRBV19 | TRBD1 | TGTGCCAGTAGACTCCCGGGACAGCGACATGGCTACACCTTC | CASRLPGQRHGYTF
TRBJ2-7 | few | 12 | TRBV7-2 | . | TGTGCCAGCAGCCCAAACTCCTACGAGCAGTACTTC | CASSPNSYEQYF
TRBJ1-4 | . | 13 | TRBV30 | . | TGTGCCTGGAGAGGAAGGACTAATGAAAAACTGTTTTTT | CAWRGRTNEKLFF
TRBJ1-2 | . | 14 | TRBV2 | . | TGTGCCAGCAGAGGGGGGGACCGCTCCTATGGCTACACCTTC | CASRGGDRSYGYTF
TRBJ2-1 | once | 13 | TRBV19 | TRBD2 | TGTGCCACGGGAGCGGGAGAATGGGATGAGCAGTTCTTC | CATGAGEWDEQFF